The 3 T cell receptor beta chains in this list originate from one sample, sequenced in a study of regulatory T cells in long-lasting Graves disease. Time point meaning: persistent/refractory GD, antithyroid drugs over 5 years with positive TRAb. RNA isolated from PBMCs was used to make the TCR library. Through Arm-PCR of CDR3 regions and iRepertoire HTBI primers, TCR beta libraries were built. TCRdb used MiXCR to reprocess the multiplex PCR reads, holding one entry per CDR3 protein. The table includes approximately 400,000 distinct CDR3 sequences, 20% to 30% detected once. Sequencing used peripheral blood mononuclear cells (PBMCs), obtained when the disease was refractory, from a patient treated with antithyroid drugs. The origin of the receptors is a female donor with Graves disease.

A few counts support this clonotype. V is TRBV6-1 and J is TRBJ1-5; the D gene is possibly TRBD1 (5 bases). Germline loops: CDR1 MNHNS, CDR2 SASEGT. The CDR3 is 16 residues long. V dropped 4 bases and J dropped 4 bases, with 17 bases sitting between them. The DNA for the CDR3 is TGTGCCAGCAGTGCCACGTCTCACAGGCTAAATCAGCCCCAGCATTTT. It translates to CASSATSHRLNQPQHF.

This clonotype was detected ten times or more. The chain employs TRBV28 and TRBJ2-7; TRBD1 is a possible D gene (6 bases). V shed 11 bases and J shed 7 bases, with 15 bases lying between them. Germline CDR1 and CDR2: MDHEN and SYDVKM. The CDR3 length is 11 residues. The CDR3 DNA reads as TGTGCCTACGCGACAGGCGAGGAGCAGTACTTC. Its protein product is CAYATGEEQYF.

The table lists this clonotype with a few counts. This CDR3 is CASSRPSVAGQGAYEQYF. The CDR3 region has the DNA TGTGCCAGCAGTCGACCCTCTGTAGCGGGACAGGGAGCCTACGAGCAGTACTTC. The chain links TRBV25-1 to TRBJ2-7; maybe TRBD1 (9 bases). Germline loops: CDR1 MGHDK, CDR2 SYGVNS. The CDR3 length is 18 residues. V lost 5 bases and J lost 2, with 25 bases in between.